The 21 T cell receptor beta chains reported below all come from one sample, sequenced in a study of blood T cell repertoires in COVID-19. The data were produced by immunoSEQ multiplex PCR, yet TCRdb's version contains in-frame clones alone and is incomplete. The data show tens of thousands of clones, with around 80% seen just once and 6% to 6.5% held by the top ten. The specimen was peripheral blood. All receptors derive from a woman of 80 years or more with acute or convalescent COVID-19.

The chain carries TRBV19 and TRBJ2-3; unclear D gene. Trimming stripped 4 bases from V and 6 bases from J, with 14 bases between. The CDR3 covers 14 residues. Germline V gene sequence: CDR1 LNHDA, CDR2 SQIVND (reference sequence). CDR3 sequence reads: CASSKRFTLDTQYF. The CDR3 nucleotides are TGTGCCAGTAGTAAGAGGTTTACCCTCGATACGCAGTATTTT.

The V gene is TRBV6-4, the J gene TRBJ2-2; 8 nucleotides agree with TRBD2. The CDR3 sequence is 14 residues long. Germline V gene sequence: CDR1 MRHNA, CDR2 SNTAGT. J lost 4 bases, V lost 6 bases, and 4 bases had no gene match. CDR3 sequence reads: CASRRLASTGELFF. The CDR3 DNA is TGTGCCAGCAGGAGACTAGCGAGCACCGGGGAGCTGTTTTTT.

This rearrangement joins TRBV6-5 to TRBJ1-2, with D unresolved. CDR1 and CDR2 from the germline V gene are MNHEY and SVGAGI. The CDR3 is made up of 13 amino acids. Trimming cost V 6 bases and J 3 bases, with 11 bases left between them. CDR3 region: CASSTRIDYGYTF. The CDR3, as DNA: TGTGCCAGCAGCACAAGAATTGACTATGGCTACACCTTC.

The chain couples TRBV7-9 to TRBJ2-7; 9 positions agree with TRBD2. There are 13 residues in the CDR3. Germline V gene sequence: CDR1 SEHNR, CDR2 FQNEAQ (reference sequence). V was pared by 5 bases and J by 9 bases, with 8 bases of the junction left unmatched. In DNA, the CDR3 is TGTGCCAGCAGCGTTGATAGCGGGGGTCGGCAGTACTTC. Translation: CASSVDSGGRQYF.

This clone was seen once. This sequence joins TRBV5-4 and TRBJ1-1; 7 nucleotides agree with TRBD1. V dropped 4 bases and J dropped 4; count of bases not matched to a gene: 7. The length of the CDR3 is 14 residues. The germline CDR1 and CDR2 sequences are SGHNT and YYREEE (reference sequence). This CDR3 reads CASSRKTGSTEAFF. For the CDR3, the DNA is TGTGCCAGCAGCCGGAAGACAGGGAGCACTGAAGCTTTCTTT. The entire variable domain, with the rest obtained from reference TRBV5-4 and TRBJ1-1, is as follows: ETGVTQSPTHLIKTRGQQVTLRCSSQSGHNTVSWYQQALGQGPQFIFQYYREEENGRGNFPPRFSGLQFPNYSSELNVNALELDDSALYLCASSRKTGSTEAFFGQGTRLTVV.

The J gene is TRBJ1-5, the V gene TRBV7-9; a weak D match, TRBD1 (5 bases). The CDR3 covers 15 residues. Trimming shortened V by 3 bases and J by 2 bases, and 11 bases separated the two germline ends. Germline V CDR1 and CDR2: SEHNR, FQNEAQ (reference sequence). CDR3 protein: CASSLDGGGNQPQHF. CDR3 nucleotide sequence: TGTGCCAGCAGCTTGGACGGGGGTGGCAATCAGCCCCAGCATTTT.

The rearrangement joins TRBV3-1 (or the pseudogene TRBV3-2) to TRBJ2-2, with 8 nucleotides matching TRBD1. Trimming removed 3 bases from V and 4 bases from J; junction bases left unmatched: 7. The CDR3 is made up of 16 amino acids. Germline CDR1 and CDR2: LGHDT and YNNKEL (reference sequence). CDR3 bases: TGTGCCAGCAGCCAGGACAGGGATCGAGGCACCGGGGAGCTGTTTTTT. Its protein is CASSQDRDRGTGELFF.

This chain links TRBV10-3 with TRBJ2-1, with 13 positions matching TRBD2. The CDR3 covers 16 residues. The germline gives CDR1 ENHRY, CDR2 SYGVKD. The J segment lost 7 bases and the V segment lost 3 bases, leaving 6 bases of the junction unmatched. The CDR3 is CAISETSGGAVNEQFF. CDR3 coding DNA: TGTGCCATCAGTGAAACTAGCGGGGGGGCCGTGAATGAGCAGTTCTTC.

The rearrangement joins TRBV7-3 to TRBJ1-1, with D hard to call. CDR3 size: 13 residues. Germline V CDR1 and CDR2: SGHTA, FQGTGA. The V end was cut by 0 bases, the J end by 7 bases, with 9 bases between. Written as DNA, the CDR3 is TGTGCCAGCAGCTTAACGTGGGGAGGTGAAGCTTTCTTT. This translates into CASSLTWGGEAFF.

This chain uses TRBV11-2 with TRBJ1-4, with 10 bases that match TRBD1. V lost 5 bases to trimming and J lost 6 bases; unmatched junction nucleotides: 12. The CDR3 runs 17 residues. CDR1 SGHAT and CDR2 FQNNGV come from the germline V gene. The CDR3 sequence is CASSPLGQGGADEKLFF. The CDR3 nucleotides are TGTGCCAGCAGCCCCCTAGGACAGGGGGGTGCGGATGAAAAACTGTTTTTT.

This chain links TRBV6-5 with TRBJ1-2; weak D call: TRBD1 (6 bases). The CDR3 contains 14 residues. Deletions cut 5 bases from V and 4 bases from J, with 14 bases between. Looked up from germline, CDR1 is MNHEY and CDR2 is SVGAGI. Written as DNA, the CDR3 is TGTGCCAGCAGTCAAACCACAGGGACCTATGGCTACACCTTC. This translates into CASSQTTGTYGYTF.

The chain uses TRBV2 and TRBJ1-5; D ambiguous. V lost 2 bases, J lost 6 bases, and 14 bases lay in between. Germline-derived CDR1 and CDR2 are SNHLY and FYNNEI. The CDR3 loop spans 15 amino acids. In DNA form, the CDR3 reads TGTGCCAGCAGTGAAAGTCTGATATCGGGTCAGCCCCAGCATTTT. Translation: CASSESLISGQPQHF.

The chain recombines TRBV10-2 with TRBJ1-2, with a weak D call TRBD1 (5 bases). In germline, CDR1 is WSHSY, CDR2 SAAADI. V gave up 0 bases and J gave up 4 bases, with 9 bases separating them. This CDR3 has 14 residues. The CDR3 DNA is TGCGCCAGCAGTGAGTCTATAGGGGTCTATGGCTACACCTTC. Its protein product is CASSESIGVYGYTF.

This chain joins TRBV9 and TRBJ2-3, with TRBD2 matching over 12 bases. Germline CDR1 and CDR2: SGDLS and YYNGEE. V was pared by 0 bases and J by 6 bases, with 5 bases of the junction left unmatched. This CDR3 has 16 residues. The CDR3, as DNA: TGTGCCAGCAGCGTAGGGCCTAGCGGGGGGGCGGATACGCAGTATTTT. It codes for CASSVGPSGGADTQYF.

This clone was found a few times. The rearrangement uses TRBV7-2 and TRBJ1-6; 9 positions agree with TRBD1. Trimming at V came to 1 base and at J to 12 bases, leaving 13 bases not matched to a gene. The germline V gene has CDR1 SGHTA and CDR2 FQGNSA. The CDR3 totals 17 residues. The CDR3 DNA follows: TGTGCCAGCAGCTTAGTATGGGGACAGGGCCTCCCCCGACCCCTCCACTTT. It codes for CASSLVWGQGLPRPLHF.

The CDR3 spells CASSYTLGGAPGELFF. DNA for the CDR3: TGTGCCAGCAGTTACACGCTCGGGGGGGCCCCCGGGGAGCTGTTTTTT. The chain recombines TRBV6-2 or TRBV6-3 with TRBJ2-2; TRBD2 aligns across 8 bases. The trim removed 2 bases at V and 6 bases at J, leaving 8 bases unmatched. The CDR3 spans 16 residues. Germline V gene sequence: CDR1 MNHEY, CDR2 SVGEGT.

The chain couples TRBV5-1 to TRBJ1-6, with 9 bases that match TRBD1. The CDR3 is 17 amino acids. The germline gives CDR1 SGHRS, CDR2 YFSETQ. J lost 4 bases, V lost 3 bases, and 8 bases had no gene match. CDR3 nucleotide sequence: TGCGCCAGCAGCTATACCGGGACAGGGAGTTATAATTCACCCCTCCACTTT. It translates to CASSYTGTGSYNSPLHF.

The gene calls are TRBV18 and TRBJ1-6, with D perhaps TRBD1 (6 bases). Deletions cut 3 bases from V and 0 bases from J, with 12 bases between. This CDR3 is 17 amino acids long. CDR1 KGHSH and CDR2 LQKENI come from the germline V gene. This CDR3 reads CASSPADRSSYNSPLHF. The CDR3 DNA reads TGTGCCAGCTCACCCGCGGACAGAAGCTCCTATAATTCACCCCTCCACTTT.

This chain connects TRBV5-1 to TRBJ2-6; 7 bases match TRBD2. J was trimmed by 4 bases and V by 1 base; bases with no gene match: 11. Germline V gene lookup returns CDR1 SGHRS and CDR2 YFSETQ. The CDR3 spans 18 residues. CDR3 in amino acids: CASSLSSGGLWGANVLTF. The CDR3 DNA reads TGCGCCAGCAGCTTGTCGTCGGGAGGTCTTTGGGGGGCCAACGTCCTGACTTTC.

The chain couples TRBV12-3 or TRBV12-4 to TRBJ2-5, with 8 bases aligning to TRBD2. This CDR3 has 13 residues. V shed 0 bases and J 12 bases; nucleotides not matched to a gene: 6. CDR3 nucleotides: TGTGCCAGCAGTTTAGCGGGACTAGAAGTGAAGTACTTC. Its translation: CASSLAGLEVKYF.

Only a few counts were recorded for this clone. The V call is TRBV19, the J call TRBJ1-1; weak D call: TRBD1 (5 bases). V was pared by 7 bases and J by 9 bases, with 15 bases between. CDR3 length equals 12 residues. Looked up from germline, CDR1 is LNHDA and CDR2 is SQIVND (reference sequence). CDR3 sequence reads: CASIFEGHKAFF. In DNA, the CDR3 is TGTGCCAGTATTTTCGAAGGACACAAAGCTTTCTTT.